This T cell receptor (beta chain) was captured by sequencing in a study of T-cell reconstitution after alpha-beta-depleted transplantation in children. With 4 bases clipped from V and 4 bases from J, the junction kept 9 bases outside the gene matches. In germline, CDR1 is KGHSH, CDR2 LQKENI. CDR3 length: 15 residues. It was with unique molecular identifiers that the TCRbeta library was prepared. TCRdb itself ran the PCR reads through MiXCR, one entry per CDR3 protein. The sample yields 400,000 to 550,000 distinct CDR3 sequences, 10% seen once. This chain joins TRBV18 and TRBJ2-7; 8 bases match TRBD2. This sample comprised PBMCs, obtained before TCRalphabeta/CD19-depleted stem cell transplant. This receptor was identified in a child under 10 years old with inherited bone marrow failure, due to receive a stem cell transplant. The CDR3 DNA is TGTGCCAGCTCACTGGGACTAGAGGTCCTTTACGAGCAGTACTTC. This encodes CASSLGLEVLYEQYF.